This note documents a single TCR beta chain sequence. Its antigen is unknown. No much larger clone is present one base from it, and per-base qualities are unavailable. V drops 6 bases and J drops 3 bases, leaving 12 bases in between. The CDR3 sequence holds 14 residues, the cysteine and phenylalanine included. Only CDR3 DNA remains: 42 bases, in frame from the first base. The CDR1 and CDR2 encoded by the germline V gene are MNHNS and SASEGT. This sample was included in a study of technical replicates of blood from several donors (dated by TCRdb to the late 2010s). Libraries came from the immunoSEQ multiplex PCR assay. TCRdb provides this immuneACCESS table in a form limited to in-frame rearrangements. Some clones are lacking; in checked studies, under half of them reflect an unresolved V gene, and why the rest are absent is not known. Recorded for this sample are around 98,000 clones; 90% to 96% of them occurred a single time. Over 0.2% of the sample goes to the ten largest clones.

The sequencing input was T cells isolated from PBMCs. The TCR comes from a human donor in good health. In this chain, TRBV6-1 is recombined with TRBJ1-5, and perhaps TRBD1 as D gene, on 5 matching bases. The CDR3 protein is CASRTWGDNQPQHF. Here is the DNA: TGTGCCAGCAGGACCTGGGGGGACAATCAGCCCCAGCATTTT.